Below, one T cell receptor (beta chain) is given with its context. Its target is not known. This entry is derived from a study of monozygotic twins with inflammatory bowel disease. Each TCR library consumed about 4,000 ng of total RNA. From its re-call of the 5' RACE reads, TCRdb lists each CDR3 protein once, without DNA. The sample holds 210,000 or so distinct CDR3 sequences. Study observations and caveats: Healthy co-twins exceeded IBD patients in TCRbeta diversity as measured by inverse Simpson. IBD patients exhibited fewer clonotypes shared with other individuals than healthy twins, particularly with disease activity. Patients received differing immunosuppressive treatments, which may have added variability to their repertoires.

The CDR3 consists of 13 residues. CDR1 SGHTA and CDR2 FQGNSA come from the germline V gene. The clonotype comes from a human donor with ulcerative colitis or Crohn's disease, or a healthy co-twin of an affected twin (not recorded which). The specimen sequenced was blood. The rearrangement uses TRBV7-2 and TRBJ2-7; TCRdb picks TRBD1, but there is no DNA to check that call. CDR3 amino acids: CASSQYPPYEQYF.